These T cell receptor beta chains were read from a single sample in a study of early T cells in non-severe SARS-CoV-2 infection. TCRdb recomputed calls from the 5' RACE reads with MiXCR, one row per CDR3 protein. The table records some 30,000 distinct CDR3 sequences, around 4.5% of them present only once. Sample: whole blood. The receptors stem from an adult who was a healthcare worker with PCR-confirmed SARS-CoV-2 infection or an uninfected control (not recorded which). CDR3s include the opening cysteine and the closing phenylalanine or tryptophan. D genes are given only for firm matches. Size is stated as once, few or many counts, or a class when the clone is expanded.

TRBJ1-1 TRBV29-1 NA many TGCAGCGTTTACGGTCATTTGGGGACTGAAGCTTTCTTT CSVYGHLGTEAFF
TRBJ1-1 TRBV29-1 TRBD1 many TGCGTAAGTCAAGGACAGGGGGTAGCTGAAGCTTTCTTT CVSQGQGVAEAFF
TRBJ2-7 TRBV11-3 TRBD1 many TGTGCCAGCAGCCTCCGGGACAGTGCCTACGAGCAGTACTTC CASSLRDSAYEQYF
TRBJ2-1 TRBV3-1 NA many TGTGCCAGCAGCCAAGAGGTCGGTGAGCAGTTCTTC CASSQEVGEQFF
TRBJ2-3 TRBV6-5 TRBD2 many TGTGCCAGCAGTTACTCTCATACCGGACTAGCGGGGGGGCCGAGCACAGATACGCAGTATTTT CASSYSHTGLAGGPSTDTQYF
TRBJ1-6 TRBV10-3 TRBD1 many TGTGCCATCAGTGACAGGGGGGGTAATTCACCCCTCCACTTT CAISDRGGNSPLHF
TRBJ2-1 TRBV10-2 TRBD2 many TGCGCCAGCGTAGGACTAGCGGGAGCGAGCTCCTACAATGAGCAGTTCTTC CASVGLAGASSYNEQFF
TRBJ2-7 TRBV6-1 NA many TGTGCCAGCAGTGGGGGACTTCCACCCTACGAGCAGTACTTC CASSGGLPPYEQYF
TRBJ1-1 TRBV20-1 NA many TGCAGTGCCCAGAGGGGCACTGAAGCTTTCTTT CSAQRGTEAFF
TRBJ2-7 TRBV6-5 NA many TGTGCCAGCAGACCTAACTCAGAGTGGGGCGAGCAGTACTTC CASRPNSEWGEQYF